Below, one TCR beta chain is given with its context. All recovered Cohort 3 donors got two negative PCRs, got clearance, or saw symptom resolution. Losses at the gene ends were 0 bases for V and 2 bases for J; bases not matched to a gene: 4. The CDR3 runs to 16 residues. Germline CDR1 MNHNS, CDR2 SASEGT. Repertoires were generated with immunoSEQ multiplex PCR, while TCRdb's copy carries only in-frame clones and drops some. This sample has about 180,000 clones; approximately 82% occur once, and the top ten carry around 15%. These data come from a study of blood T cell repertoires in COVID-19. Overall study: Samples came from the United States, Italy and Spain, spanning acute and convalescent COVID-19.

The sample comprised PBMCs or T cells enriched from blood (not recorded which). The genes are TRBV6-1 and TRBJ1-5, with TRBD1 matching 7 bases. The sequence came from a man aged 45-60 years who had recovered from COVID-19. For the CDR3, the DNA is TGTGCCAGCAGTGAAGCGCCCGGACAGGGCAATCAGCCCCAGCATTTT. This sequence encodes CASSEAPGQGNQPQHF.